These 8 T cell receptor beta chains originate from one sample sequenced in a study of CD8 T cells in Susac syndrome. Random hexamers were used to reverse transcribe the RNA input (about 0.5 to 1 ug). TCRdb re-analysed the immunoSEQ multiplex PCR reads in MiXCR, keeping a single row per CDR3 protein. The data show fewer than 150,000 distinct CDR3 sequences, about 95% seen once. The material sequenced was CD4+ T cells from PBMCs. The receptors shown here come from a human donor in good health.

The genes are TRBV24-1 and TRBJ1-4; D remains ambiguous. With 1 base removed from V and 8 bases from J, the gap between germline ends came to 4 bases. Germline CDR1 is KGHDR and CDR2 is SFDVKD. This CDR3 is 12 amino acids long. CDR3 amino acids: CATSDLGEKLFF. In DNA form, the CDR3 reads TGTGCCACCAGTGATTTAGGGGAAAAACTGTTTTTT.

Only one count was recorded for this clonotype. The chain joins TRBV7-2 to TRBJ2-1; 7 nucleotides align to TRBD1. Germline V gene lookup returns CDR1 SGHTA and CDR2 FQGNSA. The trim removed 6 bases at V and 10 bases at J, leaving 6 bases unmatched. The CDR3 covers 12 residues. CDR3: CASRPVGQEQFF. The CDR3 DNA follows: TGTGCCAGCAGGCCTGTGGGACAGGAGCAGTTCTTC.

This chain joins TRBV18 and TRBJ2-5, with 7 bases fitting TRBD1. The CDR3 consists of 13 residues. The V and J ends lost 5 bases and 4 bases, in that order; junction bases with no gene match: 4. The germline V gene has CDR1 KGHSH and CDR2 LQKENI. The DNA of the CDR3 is TGTGCCAGCTCAACAGGGGTCGGAGAGACCCAGTACTTC. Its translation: CASSTGVGETQYF.

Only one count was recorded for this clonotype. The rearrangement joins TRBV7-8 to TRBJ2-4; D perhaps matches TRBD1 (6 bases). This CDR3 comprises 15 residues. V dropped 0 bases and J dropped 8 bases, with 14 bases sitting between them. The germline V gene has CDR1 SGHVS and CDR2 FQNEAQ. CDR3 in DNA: TGTGCCAGCAGCTTAGCGGGACACCTTAAGGACATTCAGTACTTC. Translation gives CASSLAGHLKDIQYF.

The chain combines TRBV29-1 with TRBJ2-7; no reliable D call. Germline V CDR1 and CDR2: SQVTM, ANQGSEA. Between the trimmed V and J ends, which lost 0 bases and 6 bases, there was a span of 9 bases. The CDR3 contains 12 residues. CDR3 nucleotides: TGCAGCGTTGAAGATTGGGGAACCGAGCAGTACTTC. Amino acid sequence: CSVEDWGTEQYF.

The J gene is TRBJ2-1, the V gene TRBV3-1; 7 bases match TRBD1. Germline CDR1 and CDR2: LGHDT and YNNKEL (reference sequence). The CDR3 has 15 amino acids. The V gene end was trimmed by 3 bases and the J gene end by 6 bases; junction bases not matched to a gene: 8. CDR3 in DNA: TGTGCCAGCAGCCACCTTCGGACAGGATTCAATGAGCAGTTCTTC. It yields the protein CASSHLRTGFNEQFF.

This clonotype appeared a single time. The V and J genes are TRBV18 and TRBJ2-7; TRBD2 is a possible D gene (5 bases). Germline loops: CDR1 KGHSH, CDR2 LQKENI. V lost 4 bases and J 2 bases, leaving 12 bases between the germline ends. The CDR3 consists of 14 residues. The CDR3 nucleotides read TGTGCCAGCTCACTGGCGACGGGGACCTACGAGCAGTACTTC. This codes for CASSLATGTYEQYF.

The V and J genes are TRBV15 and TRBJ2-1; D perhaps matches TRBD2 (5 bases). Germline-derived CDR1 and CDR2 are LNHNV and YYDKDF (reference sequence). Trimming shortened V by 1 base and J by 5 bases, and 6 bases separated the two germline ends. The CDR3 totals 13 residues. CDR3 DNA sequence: TGTGCCACCAGCAGAGTAGCGAACAATGAGCAGTTCTTC. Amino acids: CATSRVANNEQFF.